Each of the 27 T cell receptor beta chains below was sequenced from the same sample in a study of cytomegalovirus exposure and HLA in healthy donors. Produced via immunoSEQ multiplex PCR; TCRdb's table is partial and in-frame only. This sample yields some 80,000 clones, of which around 96% are seen a single time; approximately 1.3% belongs to the top ten. The sample consisted of PBMCs. Receptors originate from a woman aged 18-35 years in good health and CMV-seronegative.

The chain carries TRBV2 and TRBJ2-3; 8 nucleotides match TRBD1. J lost 2 bases, V lost 6 bases, and 7 bases had no gene match. CDR1 SNHLY and CDR2 FYNNEI come from the germline V gene. The CDR3 extends over 15 amino acids. CDR3 coding DNA: TGTGCCAGCAGAAAGGACAGGGCCGCCACAGATACGCAGTATTTT. It translates to CASRKDRAATDTQYF.

The rearrangement uses TRBV5-1 and TRBJ2-7; the match to TRBD1 covers 7 bases. CDR3 length: 14 residues. Germline loops: CDR1 SGHRS, CDR2 YFSETQ. V trimming: 0 bases; J trimming: 3 bases; junction bases outside the gene matches: 3. Written as DNA, the CDR3 is TGCGCCAGCAGCTTGGAACAGGGGAGCTACGAGCAGTACTTC. Its translation is CASSLEQGSYEQYF. Full variable domain (missing parts from reference TRBV5-1 and TRBJ2-7): KAGVTQTPRYLIKTRGQQVTLSCSPISGHRSVSWYQQTPGQGLQFLFEYFSETQRNKGNFPGRFSGRQFSNSRSEMNVSTLELGDSALYLCASSLEQGSYEQYFGPGTRLTVT.

V usage is TRBV30 and J usage is TRBJ1-2; tentative D call: TRBD1 (5 bases). The CDR3 contains 11 residues. Trimming left V 5 bases short and J 7 bases short, with 11 bases between. The germline gives CDR1 GTSNPN, CDR2 SVGIG (reference sequence). The CDR3 here is CAWFQGAGYTF. The CDR3 bases are TGTGCCTGGTTCCAGGGTGCTGGCTACACCTTC. Drawing the rest from reference TRBV30 and TRBJ1-2, the complete variable domain is SQTIHQWPATLVQPVGSPLSLECTVEGTSNPNLYWYRQAAGRGLQLLFYSVGIGQISSEVPQNLSASRPQDRQFILSSKKLLLSDSGFYLCAWFQGAGYTFGSGTRLTVV.

The chain employs TRBV2 and TRBJ2-1, with TRBD2 matching 12 bases. CDR1 SNHLY and CDR2 FYNNEI come from the germline V gene. Germline trimming cut 7 bases from V and 7 bases from J; bases unmatched to any gene: 2. CDR3 size: 13 residues. CDR3 in amino acids: CASNGLAGNEQFF. The CDR3 DNA is TGTGCCAGCAACGGACTAGCGGGAAATGAGCAGTTCTTC.

This chain uses TRBV27 with TRBJ2-7; TRBD1 matches 7 bases. This CDR3 has 15 amino acids. Germline CDR1 and CDR2: MNHEY and SMNVEV (reference sequence). Unmatched junction bases numbered 7, after V lost 5 bases and J lost 0 bases. CDR3 in DNA: TGTGCCAGCAGTCTTCAGGACAGGAGCTCCTACGAGCAGTACTTC. Encoded protein: CASSLQDRSSYEQYF.

About this clone itself: One end of the junction does not line up with germline, which may come from a read error. The V gene is TRBV27, the J gene TRBJ2-1, with D perhaps matching TRBD2 (5 bases). This CDR3 contains 12 residues. Germline lookup yields CDR1 MNHEY and CDR2 SMNVEV (reference sequence). CDR3 loop: CASSPDYTEQFF. As DNA, the CDR3 is TGTGCCAGCAGCCCTGACTACACTGAGCAGTTCTTC.

This chain connects TRBV4-1 to TRBJ2-7; D unclear. Germline V CDR1 and CDR2: MGHRA, YSYEKL. The germline V and J ends were trimmed by 0 bases and 6 bases, with 6 bases remaining between them. This CDR3 spans 12 amino acids. The CDR3 DNA sequence: TGCGCCAGCAGCCAAGAGTCGCGCGAGCAGTACTTC. Translating gives CASSQESREQYF.

V usage is TRBV9 and J usage is TRBJ2-1; 8 bases line up with TRBD2. The J segment lost 7 bases and the V segment lost 2 bases, leaving 11 bases of the junction unmatched. This CDR3 has 16 amino acids. Germline V gene sequence: CDR1 SGDLS, CDR2 YYNGEE. The CDR3 protein is CASSVGAGVLENEQFF. DNA for the CDR3: TGTGCCAGCAGCGTGGGAGCGGGAGTTTTGGAAAATGAGCAGTTCTTC.

This clone has a single count. The chain recombines TRBV28 with TRBJ2-7; the D gene is possibly TRBD1 (6 bases). CDR1 is MDHEN, CDR2 SYDVKM, per germline. The CDR3 length is 14 residues. The V end was cut by 7 bases, the J end by 1 base, with 14 bases between. The CDR3 region has the DNA TGTGCCAGCAACCTGCCGGGACAATCCTACGAGCAGTACTTC. Its protein product is CASNLPGQSYEQYF.

This clone was seen just once. The chain has TRBV29-1 and TRBJ2-1, with 14 positions matching TRBD2. Germline trimming cut 6 bases from V and 8 bases from J; bases unmatched to any gene: 6. Per the germline V gene, CDR1 is SQVTM and CDR2 is ANQGSEA. This CDR3 is built from 14 residues. The CDR3 is CSVKGLAGEYEQFF. CDR3 DNA: TGCAGCGTGAAGGGACTAGCGGGGGAGTATGAGCAGTTCTTC.

This clone was seen just once. The rearrangement joins TRBV2 to TRBJ2-2; TRBD2 matches 7 bases. V gave up 2 bases and J gave up 0 bases; unmatched junction bases: 3. The CDR3 loop spans 16 amino acids. In germline, CDR1 is SNHLY, CDR2 FYNNEI. The CDR3 nucleotides are TGTGCCAGCAGTGAATGGCTAGCGGCGAACACCGGGGAGCTGTTTTTT. It specifies CASSEWLAANTGELFF.

This rearrangement joins TRBV9 to TRBJ1-1, with TRBD1 identical over 7 bases. This CDR3 region has 15 residues. V was pared by 4 bases and J by 4 bases, with 10 bases of the junction left unmatched. CDR1 and CDR2 from the germline V gene are SGDLS and YYNGEE. This CDR3 reads CASSPWDSPGTEAFF. In nucleotides, the CDR3 is TGTGCCAGCAGCCCTTGGGACAGTCCCGGCACTGAAGCTTTCTTT.

The chain is built from TRBV5-4 and TRBJ1-1, with 9 nucleotides matching TRBD1. With V trimmed by 4 bases and J by 4 bases, 5 bases remained unmatched. CDR1 and CDR2 (germline): SGHNT, YYREEE (reference sequence). There are 14 residues in the CDR3. This CDR3 reads CASSRQGGSTEAFF. Here the CDR3 DNA reads TGTGCCAGCAGCCGACAGGGGGGGAGCACTGAAGCTTTCTTT. The complete variable domain, with remaining parts taken from reference TRBV5-4 and TRBJ1-1, reads ETGVTQSPTHLIKTRGQQVTLRCSSQSGHNTVSWYQQALGQGPQFIFQYYREEENGRGNFPPRFSGLQFPNYSSELNVNALELDDSALYLCASSRQGGSTEAFFGQGTRLTVV.

The chain joins TRBV11-2 to TRBJ2-7, with D possibly TRBD2 on 6 matching bases. The germline V gene has CDR1 SGHAT and CDR2 FQNNGV. This CDR3 has 14 residues. V dropped 1 base and J dropped 1 base, with 8 bases sitting between them. The CDR3 reads CASSLGRGSYEQYF. The CDR3 coding sequence is TGTGCCAGCAGCTTAGGGCGGGGATCCTACGAGCAGTACTTC.

The rearrangement links TRBV5-8 to TRBJ2-3, with a weak D call TRBD2 (5 bases). CDR1 is SGHTS and CDR2 is YDEGEE in the germline V gene. The CDR3 is 15 residues long. Trimming removed 2 bases at V and 0 bases at J, with 10 bases between. CDR3: CASSLLVPSTDTQYF. CDR3 bases: TGTGCCAGCAGCTTACTAGTCCCTAGCACAGATACGCAGTATTTT.

The V and J genes are TRBV19 and TRBJ1-1, with D maybe TRBD1 (6 bases). The CDR3 length is 12 residues. Trimming pared 10 bases from V and 4 bases from J, leaving 13 bases between. CDR1 LNHDA and CDR2 SQIVND come from the germline V gene (reference sequence). The CDR3 DNA is TGTGCCACCTCACAGGGTTTCACTGAAGCTTTCTTT. Translation: CATSQGFTEAFF.

This chain links TRBV7-9 with TRBJ1-1, with 7 positions matching TRBD1. Germline V gene sequence: CDR1 SEHNR, CDR2 FQNEAQ (reference sequence). The CDR3 runs to 15 residues. The ends lost 3 bases at V and 4 bases at J; junction bases unmatched: 8. In nucleotides, the CDR3 is TGTGCCAGCAGCTTTAGTCTTTCAGGGGGCACTGAAGCTTTCTTT. Its protein product is CASSFSLSGGTEAFF.

The V call is TRBV4-1, the J call TRBJ2-7; the D gene is possibly TRBD2 (5 bases). In germline, CDR1 is MGHRA, CDR2 YSYEKL. The CDR3 totals 17 residues. V shed 0 bases and J shed 2 bases, with 17 bases lying between them. The DNA of the CDR3 is TGCGCCAGCAGCCAAGAGATCGTGGGATCGAGGGCCTACGAGCAGTACTTC. It is translated as CASSQEIVGSRAYEQYF.

The chain links TRBV23-1 to TRBJ2-1, with D possibly being TRBD2 (5 bases). TRBV23-1 is an ORF, with its function uncertain. The CDR3 runs 14 residues. Trimming stripped 7 bases from V and 10 bases from J, with 20 bases between. For the CDR3, the DNA is TGCGCCAGCACTCGGATGACTACGCTACTGGAGCAGTTCTTC. Protein sequence: CASTRMTTLLEQFF.

The DNA of the CDR3 is TGCGCCAGCGCTGGGCATCATTCCTACAATGAGCAGTTCTTC. It specifies CASAGHHSYNEQFF. The chain employs TRBV5-1 and TRBJ2-1; D is unresolved. CDR1 is SGHRS and CDR2 is YFSETQ in the germline V gene. V dropped 7 bases and J dropped 1 base, with 12 bases sitting between them. The CDR3 loop spans 14 amino acids.

This chain uses TRBV19 with TRBJ1-5, with a tentative D call TRBD1 (6 bases). V dropped 6 bases and J dropped 9 bases, with 15 bases sitting between them. This CDR3 region has 13 residues. Per the germline V gene, CDR1 is LNHDA and CDR2 is SQIVND (reference sequence). The CDR3 bases are TGTGCCAGTAGCGCCAACAGGGATCGGCCCCAGCATTTT. It codes for CASSANRDRPQHF.

J is TRBJ2-7 and V is TRBV9; the D gene is possibly TRBD2 (6 bases). Germline assignment: CDR1 SGDLS and CDR2 YYNGEE. With 4 bases removed from V and 6 bases from J, the gap between germline ends came to 14 bases. The CDR3 totals 13 residues. The DNA for the CDR3 is TGTGCCAGCAGCCCGCCGGAGGGTTCCGAGCAGTACTTC. Translated: CASSPPEGSEQYF. Full variable domain (rest looked up from reference TRBV9 and TRBJ2-7): DSGVTQTPKHLITATGQRVTLRCSPRSGDLSVYWYQQSLDQGLQFLIQYYNGEERAKGNILERFSAQQFPDLHSELNLSSLELGDSALYFCASSPPEGSEQYFGPGTRLTVT.

The rearrangement uses TRBV6-5 and TRBJ2-5; D perhaps matches TRBD1 (6 bases). Per germline, CDR1 MNHEY and CDR2 SVGAGI. V lost 7 bases and J lost 2, with 17 bases in between. The CDR3 loop spans 15 amino acids. The CDR3 spells CASKTGGGGQETQYF. CDR3 DNA: TGTGCCAGCAAAACCGGTGGGGGCGGGCAAGAGACCCAGTACTTC.

The CDR3 reads CASSFPSGRLNIRKETQYF. The CDR3 DNA is TGCGCCAGCAGCTTTCCTAGCGGGAGGCTCAATATAAGGAAAGAGACCCAGTACTTC. The chain uses TRBV5-1 and TRBJ2-5; 11 bases align to TRBD2. There are 19 residues in the CDR3. Trimming cost V 2 bases and J 3 bases; bases outside gene matches: 15. The germline V gene has CDR1 SGHRS and CDR2 YFSETQ.

The chain uses TRBV28 and TRBJ1-6; 9 bases are a match to TRBD1. This CDR3 is built from 15 residues. The ends lost 6 bases at V and 7 bases at J; junction bases unmatched: 7. Looked up from germline, CDR1 is MDHEN and CDR2 is SYDVKM. The CDR3 sequence is CASSIRDRVNSPLHF. The CDR3 nucleotides are TGTGCCAGCAGCATAAGGGACAGGGTGAATTCACCCCTCCACTTT.

The V and J genes are TRBV19 and TRBJ2-1; D gene unclear. This CDR3 is built from 15 residues. With 5 bases removed from V and 0 bases from J, the gap between germline ends came to 11 bases. Looked up from germline, CDR1 is LNHDA and CDR2 is SQIVND (reference sequence). The chain's CDR3 is CASSSLPSSYNEQFF. The CDR3 bases are TGTGCCAGTAGTTCCCTACCGAGCTCCTACAATGAGCAGTTCTTC. The whole variable domain, remainder taken from reference TRBV19 and TRBJ2-1, is DGGITQSPKYLFRKEGQNVTLSCEQNLNHDAMYWYRQDPGQGLRLIYYSQIVNDFQKGDIAEGYSVSREKKESFPLTVTSAQKNPTAFYLCASSSLPSSYNEQFFGPGTRLTVL.

V gene TRBV27 combines with J gene TRBJ1-1; no firm D call. The germline CDR1 and CDR2 sequences are MNHEY and SMNVEV (reference sequence). The CDR3 extends over 14 amino acids. V lost 3 bases to trimming and J lost 1 base, with 9 bases between them. CDR3 nucleotides: TGTGCCAGCAGTTTGAAGGAGCGGAACACTGAAGCTTTCTTT. The encoded protein is CASSLKERNTEAFF.